This T cell receptor beta chain appears in the sequencing data of a study of T cell repertoires and HLA-DP antigens. Overall study context: In vitro CD4+ alloreactivity was against HeLa-presented HLA-DP. One alloantigen had 9 to 11 groove amino acid differences from self, the other one. Sorted CD137+CD4+ samples averaged approximately 200 ng DNA; pre-culture CD4+ samples, around 1,100 ng.

On this clone itself: What it recognizes is unknown.

The V and J ends lost 2 bases and 8 bases, in that order; junction bases with no gene match: 14. CDR1 and CDR2 from the germline V gene are MNHNS and SASEGT. This CDR3 is built from 18 residues. Study results and limitations: Average cumulative frequency of previously undetected clones was about 40% against one allele and approximately 49% against the other.

The data were produced by immunoSEQ multiplex PCR, yet TCRdb's version contains in-frame clones alone and is incomplete. The table includes about 89,000 clones, approximately 89% detected once. The TCR originated in a man aged 50-59 years in good health and CMV-seronegative. The chain recombines TRBV6-1 with TRBJ1-6; 8 nucleotides agree with TRBD1. The sequenced sample was CD4+ T cells from PBMCs. The CDR3 protein is CASSEIWVGQGADSPLHF. The CDR3 nucleotides read TGTGCCAGCAGTGAAATTTGGGTAGGGCAGGGGGCAGATTCACCCCTCCACTTT.